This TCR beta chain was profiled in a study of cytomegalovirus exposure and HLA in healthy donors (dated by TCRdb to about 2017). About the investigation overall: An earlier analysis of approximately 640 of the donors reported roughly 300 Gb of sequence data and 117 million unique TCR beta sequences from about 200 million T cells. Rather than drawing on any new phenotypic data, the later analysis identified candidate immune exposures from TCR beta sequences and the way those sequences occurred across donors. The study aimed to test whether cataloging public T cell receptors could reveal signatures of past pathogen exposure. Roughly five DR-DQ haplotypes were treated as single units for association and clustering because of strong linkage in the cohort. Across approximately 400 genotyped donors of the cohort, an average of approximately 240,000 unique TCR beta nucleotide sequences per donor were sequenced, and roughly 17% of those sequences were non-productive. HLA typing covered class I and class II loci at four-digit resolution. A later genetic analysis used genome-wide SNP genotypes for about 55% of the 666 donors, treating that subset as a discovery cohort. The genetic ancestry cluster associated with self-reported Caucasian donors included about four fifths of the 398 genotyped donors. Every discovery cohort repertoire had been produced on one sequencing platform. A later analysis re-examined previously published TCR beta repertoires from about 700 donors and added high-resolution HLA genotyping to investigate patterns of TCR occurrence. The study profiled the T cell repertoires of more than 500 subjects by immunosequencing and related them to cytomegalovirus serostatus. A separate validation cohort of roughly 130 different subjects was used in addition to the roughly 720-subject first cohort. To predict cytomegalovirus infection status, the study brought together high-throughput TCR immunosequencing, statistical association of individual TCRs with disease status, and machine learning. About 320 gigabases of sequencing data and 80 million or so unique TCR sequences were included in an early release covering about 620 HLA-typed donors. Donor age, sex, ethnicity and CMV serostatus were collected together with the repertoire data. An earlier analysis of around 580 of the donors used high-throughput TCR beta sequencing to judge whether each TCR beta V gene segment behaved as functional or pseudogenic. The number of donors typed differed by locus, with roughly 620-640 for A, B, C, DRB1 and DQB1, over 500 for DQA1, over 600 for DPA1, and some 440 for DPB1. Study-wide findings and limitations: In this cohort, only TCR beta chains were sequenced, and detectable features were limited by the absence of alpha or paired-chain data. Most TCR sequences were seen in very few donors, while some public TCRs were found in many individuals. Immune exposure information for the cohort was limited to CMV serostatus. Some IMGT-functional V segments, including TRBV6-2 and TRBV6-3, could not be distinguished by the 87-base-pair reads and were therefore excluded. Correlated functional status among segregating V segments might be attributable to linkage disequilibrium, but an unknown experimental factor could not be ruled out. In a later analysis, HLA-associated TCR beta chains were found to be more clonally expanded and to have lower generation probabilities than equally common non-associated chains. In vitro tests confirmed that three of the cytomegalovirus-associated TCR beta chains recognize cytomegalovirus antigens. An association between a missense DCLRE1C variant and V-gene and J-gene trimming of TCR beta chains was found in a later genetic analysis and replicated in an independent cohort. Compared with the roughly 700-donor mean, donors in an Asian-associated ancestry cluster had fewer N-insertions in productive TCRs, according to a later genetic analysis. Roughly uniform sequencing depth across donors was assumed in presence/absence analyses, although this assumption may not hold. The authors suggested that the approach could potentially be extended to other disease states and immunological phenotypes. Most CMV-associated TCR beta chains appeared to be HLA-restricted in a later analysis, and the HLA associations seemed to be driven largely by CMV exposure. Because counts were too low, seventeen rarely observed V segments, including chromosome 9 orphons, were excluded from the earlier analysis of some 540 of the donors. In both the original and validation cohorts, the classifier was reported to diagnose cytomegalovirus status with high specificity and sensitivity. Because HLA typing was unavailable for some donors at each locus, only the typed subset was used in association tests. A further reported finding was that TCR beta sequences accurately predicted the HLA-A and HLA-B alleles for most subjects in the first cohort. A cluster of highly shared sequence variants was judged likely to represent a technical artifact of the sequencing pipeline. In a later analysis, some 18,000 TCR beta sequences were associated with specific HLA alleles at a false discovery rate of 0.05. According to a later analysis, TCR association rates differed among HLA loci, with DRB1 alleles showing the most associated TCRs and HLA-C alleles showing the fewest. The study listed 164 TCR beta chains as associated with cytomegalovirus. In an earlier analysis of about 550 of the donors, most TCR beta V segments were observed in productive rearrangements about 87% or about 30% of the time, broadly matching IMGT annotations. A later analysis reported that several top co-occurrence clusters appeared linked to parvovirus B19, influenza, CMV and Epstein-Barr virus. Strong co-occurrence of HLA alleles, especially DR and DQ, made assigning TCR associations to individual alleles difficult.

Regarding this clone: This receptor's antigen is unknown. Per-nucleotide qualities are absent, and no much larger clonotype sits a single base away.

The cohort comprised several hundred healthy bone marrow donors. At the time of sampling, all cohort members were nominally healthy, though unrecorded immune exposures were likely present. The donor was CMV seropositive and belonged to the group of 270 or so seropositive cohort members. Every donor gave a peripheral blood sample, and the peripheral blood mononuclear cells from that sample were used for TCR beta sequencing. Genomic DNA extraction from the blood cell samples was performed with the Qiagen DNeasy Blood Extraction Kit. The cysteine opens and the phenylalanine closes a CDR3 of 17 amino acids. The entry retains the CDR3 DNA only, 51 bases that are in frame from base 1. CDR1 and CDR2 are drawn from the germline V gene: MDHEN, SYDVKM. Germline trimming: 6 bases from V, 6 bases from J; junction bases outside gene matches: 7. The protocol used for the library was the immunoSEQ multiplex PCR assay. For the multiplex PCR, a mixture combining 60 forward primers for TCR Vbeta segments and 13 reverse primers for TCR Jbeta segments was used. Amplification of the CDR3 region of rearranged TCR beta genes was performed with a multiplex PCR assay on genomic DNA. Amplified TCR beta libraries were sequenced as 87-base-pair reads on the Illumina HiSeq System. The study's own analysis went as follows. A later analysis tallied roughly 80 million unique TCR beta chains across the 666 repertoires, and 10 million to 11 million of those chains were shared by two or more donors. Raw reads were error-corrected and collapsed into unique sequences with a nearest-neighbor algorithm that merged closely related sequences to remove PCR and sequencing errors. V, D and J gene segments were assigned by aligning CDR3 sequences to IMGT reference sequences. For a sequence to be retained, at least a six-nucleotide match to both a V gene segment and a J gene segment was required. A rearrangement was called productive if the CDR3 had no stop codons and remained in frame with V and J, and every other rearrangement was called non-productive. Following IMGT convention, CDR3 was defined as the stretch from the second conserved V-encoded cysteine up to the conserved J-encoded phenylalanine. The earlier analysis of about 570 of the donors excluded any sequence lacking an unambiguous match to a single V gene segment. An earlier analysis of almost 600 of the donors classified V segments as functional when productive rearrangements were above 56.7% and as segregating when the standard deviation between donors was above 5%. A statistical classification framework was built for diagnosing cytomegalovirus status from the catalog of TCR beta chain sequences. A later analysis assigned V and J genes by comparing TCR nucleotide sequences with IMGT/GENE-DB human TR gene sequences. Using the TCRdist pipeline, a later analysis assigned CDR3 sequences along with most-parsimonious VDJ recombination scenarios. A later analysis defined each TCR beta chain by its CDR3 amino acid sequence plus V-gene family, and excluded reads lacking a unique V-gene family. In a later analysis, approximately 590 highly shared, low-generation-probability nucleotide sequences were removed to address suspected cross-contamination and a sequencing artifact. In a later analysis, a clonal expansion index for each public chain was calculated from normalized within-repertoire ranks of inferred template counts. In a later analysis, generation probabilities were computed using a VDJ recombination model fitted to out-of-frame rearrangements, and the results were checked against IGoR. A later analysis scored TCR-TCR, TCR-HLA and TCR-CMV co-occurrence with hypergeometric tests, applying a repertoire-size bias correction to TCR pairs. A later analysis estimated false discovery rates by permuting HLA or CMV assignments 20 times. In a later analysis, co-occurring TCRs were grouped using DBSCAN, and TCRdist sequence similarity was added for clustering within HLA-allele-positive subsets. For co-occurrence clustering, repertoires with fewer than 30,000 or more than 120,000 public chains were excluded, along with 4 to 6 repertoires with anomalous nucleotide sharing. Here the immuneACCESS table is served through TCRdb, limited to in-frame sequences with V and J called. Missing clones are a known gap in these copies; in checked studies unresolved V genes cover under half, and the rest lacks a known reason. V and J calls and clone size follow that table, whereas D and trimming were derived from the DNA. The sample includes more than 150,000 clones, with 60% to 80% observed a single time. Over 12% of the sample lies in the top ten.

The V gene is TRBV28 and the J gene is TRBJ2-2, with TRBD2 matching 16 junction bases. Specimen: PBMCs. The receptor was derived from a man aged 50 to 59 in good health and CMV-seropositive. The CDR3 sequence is CASRPGTSGGAPGELFF. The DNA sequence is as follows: TGTGCCAGCAGGCCTGGGACTAGCGGGGGGGCCCCCGGGGAGCTGTTTTTT.